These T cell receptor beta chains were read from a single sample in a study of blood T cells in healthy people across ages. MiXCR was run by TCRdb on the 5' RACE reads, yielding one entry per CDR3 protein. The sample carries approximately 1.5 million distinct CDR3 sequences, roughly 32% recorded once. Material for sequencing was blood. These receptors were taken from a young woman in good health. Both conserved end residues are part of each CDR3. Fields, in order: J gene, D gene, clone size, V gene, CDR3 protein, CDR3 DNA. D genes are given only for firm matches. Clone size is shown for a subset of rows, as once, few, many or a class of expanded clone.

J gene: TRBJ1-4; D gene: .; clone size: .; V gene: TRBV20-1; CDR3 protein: CSAREAGSTNEKLFF; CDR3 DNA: TGCAGTGCGAGAGAGGCGGGTTCGACTAATGAAAAACTGTTTTTT
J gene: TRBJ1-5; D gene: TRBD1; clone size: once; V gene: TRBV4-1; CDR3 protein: CASRRTGGKQPQHF; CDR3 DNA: TGCGCCAGCAGACGAACAGGGGGCAAGCAGCCCCAGCATTTT
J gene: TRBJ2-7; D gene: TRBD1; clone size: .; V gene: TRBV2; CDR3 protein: CASSETGTGYEQYF; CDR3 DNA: TGTGCCAGCAGTGAAACCGGGACAGGGTACGAGCAGTACTTC
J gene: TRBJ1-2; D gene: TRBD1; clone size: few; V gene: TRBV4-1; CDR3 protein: CASSFRPGQGGAVYGYTF; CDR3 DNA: TGCGCCAGCAGCTTTCGACCGGGACAGGGGGGAGCGGTCTATGGCTACACCTTC
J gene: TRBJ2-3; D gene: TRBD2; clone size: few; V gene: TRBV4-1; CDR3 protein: CASSQKRGHTDTQYF; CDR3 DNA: TGCGCCAGCAGCCAGAAGCGGGGCCACACAGATACGCAGTATTTT
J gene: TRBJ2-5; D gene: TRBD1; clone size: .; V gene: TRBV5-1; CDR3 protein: CASGPQTGTQETQYF; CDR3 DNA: TGCGCCAGCGGCCCACAGACAGGGACACAAGAGACCCAGTACTTC
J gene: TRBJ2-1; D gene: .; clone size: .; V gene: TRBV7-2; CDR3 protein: CASSLVWGSYNEQFF; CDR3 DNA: TGTGCCAGCAGCCTCGTATGGGGCTCCTACAATGAGCAGTTCTTC
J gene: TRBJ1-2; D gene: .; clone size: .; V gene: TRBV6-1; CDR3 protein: CASSEQGLEDYGYTF; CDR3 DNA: TGTGCCAGCAGTGAACAGGGCCTCGAGGACTATGGCTACACCTTC
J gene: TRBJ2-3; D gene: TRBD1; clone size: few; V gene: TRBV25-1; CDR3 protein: CASSVLGTGPGDTQYF; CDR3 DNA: TGTGCCAGCAGTGTTCTCGGGACAGGCCCCGGAGATACGCAGTATTTT
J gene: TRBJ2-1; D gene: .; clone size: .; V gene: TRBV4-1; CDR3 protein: CASSQVKITGNEQFF; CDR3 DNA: TGCGCCAGCAGCCAAGTGAAGATAACGGGGAATGAGCAGTTCTTC
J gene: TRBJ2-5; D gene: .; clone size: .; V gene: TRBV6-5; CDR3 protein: CASGVGTQYF; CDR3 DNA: TGTGCCAGCGGGGTCGGGACCCAGTACTTC
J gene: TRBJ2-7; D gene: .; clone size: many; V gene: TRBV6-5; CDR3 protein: CASSPYGDTSYEQYF; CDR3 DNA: TGTGCCAGCAGTCCGTATGGGGACACCTCCTACGAGCAGTACTTC
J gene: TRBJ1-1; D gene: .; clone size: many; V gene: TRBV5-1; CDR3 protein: CASSFVGDTEAFF; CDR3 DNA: TGCGCCAGCAGCTTTGTGGGAGACACTGAAGCTTTCTTT
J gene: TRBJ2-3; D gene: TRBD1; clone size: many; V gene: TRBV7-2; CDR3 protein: CASSPGTGREDTQYF; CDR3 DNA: TGTGCCAGCAGCCCGGGGACAGGGCGAGAAGATACGCAGTATTTT
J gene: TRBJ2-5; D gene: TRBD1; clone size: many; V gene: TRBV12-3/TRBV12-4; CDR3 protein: CASSRTGWETQYF; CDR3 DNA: TGTGCCAGCAGCCGGACAGGCTGGGAGACCCAGTACTTC
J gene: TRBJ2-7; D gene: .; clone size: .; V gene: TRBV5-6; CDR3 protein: CASSLRGGHRAPSPEQYF; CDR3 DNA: TGTGCCAGCAGCTTGAGGGGAGGCCATAGGGCCCCCTCCCCCGAGCAGTACTTC
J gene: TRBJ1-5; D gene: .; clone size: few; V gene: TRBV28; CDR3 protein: CASSLMGAGTDQPQHF; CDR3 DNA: TGTGCCAGCAGTTTGATGGGTGCCGGCACTGATCAGCCCCAGCATTTT
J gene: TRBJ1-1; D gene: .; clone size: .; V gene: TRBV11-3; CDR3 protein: CASSLKGGQAFF; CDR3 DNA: TGTGCCAGCAGCTTAAAGGGCGGGCAAGCTTTCTTT
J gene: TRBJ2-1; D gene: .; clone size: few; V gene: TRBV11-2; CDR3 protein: CASSLMSGWDEQFF; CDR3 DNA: TGTGCCAGCAGCTTAATGTCCGGATGGGATGAGCAGTTCTTC
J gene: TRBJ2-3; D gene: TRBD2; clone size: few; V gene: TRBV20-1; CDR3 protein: CSAGSGRSGTDTQYF; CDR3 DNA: TGCAGTGCTGGTAGCGGGAGATCGGGCACAGATACGCAGTATTTT
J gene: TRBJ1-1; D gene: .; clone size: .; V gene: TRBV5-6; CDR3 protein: CASSLTGTNCLEAFF; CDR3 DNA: TGTGCCAGCAGCCTGACGGGGACAAACTGCCTTGAAGCTTTCTTT
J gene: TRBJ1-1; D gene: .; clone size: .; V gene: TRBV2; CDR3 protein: CASHIEGMHTEAFF; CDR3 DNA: TGTGCCAGCCACATTGAGGGAATGCACACTGAAGCTTTCTTT
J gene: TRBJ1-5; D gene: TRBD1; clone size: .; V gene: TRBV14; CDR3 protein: CASSRGQGARPQHF; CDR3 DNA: TGTGCCAGCAGCCGAGGACAGGGGGCCCGGCCCCAGCATTTT
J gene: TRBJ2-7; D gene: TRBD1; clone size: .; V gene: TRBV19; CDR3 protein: CAHQGDITYEQYF; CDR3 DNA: TGTGCCCACCAGGGGGACATCACCTACGAGCAGTACTTC
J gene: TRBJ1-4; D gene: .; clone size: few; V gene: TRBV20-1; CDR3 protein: CSAYREVGALNEKLFF; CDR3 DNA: TGCAGTGCTTACCGGGAAGTGGGGGCCCTGAATGAAAAACTGTTTTTT
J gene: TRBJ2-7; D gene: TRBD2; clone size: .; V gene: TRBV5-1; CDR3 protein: CASSLASSGLADPYEQYF; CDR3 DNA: TGCGCCAGCAGCTTGGCCTCCTCGGGCCTAGCGGATCCCTACGAGCAGTACTTC
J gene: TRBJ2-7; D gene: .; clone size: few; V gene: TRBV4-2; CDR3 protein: CASSPLGEWYEQYF; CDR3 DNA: TGTGCCAGCAGCCCATTGGGGGAGTGGTACGAGCAGTACTTC
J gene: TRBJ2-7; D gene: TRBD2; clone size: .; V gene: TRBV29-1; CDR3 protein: CSVRTSDFYEQYF; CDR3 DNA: TGCAGCGTTCGGACTAGCGACTTCTACGAGCAGTACTTC
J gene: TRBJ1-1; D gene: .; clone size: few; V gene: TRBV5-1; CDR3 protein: CASSLDLAVNTEAFF; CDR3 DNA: TGCGCCAGCAGCTTAGACCTGGCGGTGAACACTGAAGCTTTCTTT
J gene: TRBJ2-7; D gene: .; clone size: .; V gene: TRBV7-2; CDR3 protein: CASVGGGRPYEQYF; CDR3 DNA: TGTGCCTCAGTGGGAGGTGGGAGACCCTACGAGCAGTACTTC
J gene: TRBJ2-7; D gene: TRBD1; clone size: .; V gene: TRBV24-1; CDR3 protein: CATSDDRGYEQYF; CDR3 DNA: TGTGCCACCAGTGACGACAGGGGCTACGAGCAGTACTTC
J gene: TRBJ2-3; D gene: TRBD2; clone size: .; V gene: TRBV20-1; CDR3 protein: CSAYPGTSGRPDTQYF; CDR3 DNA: TGCAGTGCTTATCCGGGGACTAGCGGGAGACCAGATACGCAGTATTTT
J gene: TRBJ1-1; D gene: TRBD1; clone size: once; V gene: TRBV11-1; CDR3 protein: CASRAWTGLNSKTFF; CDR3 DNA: TGTGCCAGCAGAGCTTGGACAGGGTTGAACAGTAAGACTTTCTTT
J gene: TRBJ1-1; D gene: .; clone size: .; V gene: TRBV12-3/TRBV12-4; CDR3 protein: CASKVPFTEAFF; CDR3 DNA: TGTGCCAGCAAGGTCCCTTTCACTGAAGCTTTCTTT
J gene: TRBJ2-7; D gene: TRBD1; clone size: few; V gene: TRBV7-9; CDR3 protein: CASSPGQGRSHEQYF; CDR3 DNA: TGTGCCAGCAGCCCGGGACAGGGAAGGTCCCACGAGCAGTACTTC
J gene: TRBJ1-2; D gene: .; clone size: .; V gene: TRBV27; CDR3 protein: CASSLYPIVVGADGYTF; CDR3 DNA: TGTGCCAGCAGTTTATACCCCATTGTCGTGGGGGCTGATGGCTACACCTTC
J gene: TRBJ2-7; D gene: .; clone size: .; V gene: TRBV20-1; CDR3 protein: CSASNVSRCHEQYF; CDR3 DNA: TGCAGTGCTAGCAACGTCTCGAGGTGCCACGAGCAGTACTTC
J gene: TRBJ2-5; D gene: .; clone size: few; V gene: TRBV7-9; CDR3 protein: CASSEPRGLPRYF; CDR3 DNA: TGTGCCAGCAGCGAACCCCGGGGCCTCCCGAGATACTTC
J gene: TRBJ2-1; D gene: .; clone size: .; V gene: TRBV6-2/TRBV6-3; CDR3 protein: CASTHLIRNEQFF; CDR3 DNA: TGTGCCAGCACGCATTTAATAAGGAATGAGCAGTTCTTC
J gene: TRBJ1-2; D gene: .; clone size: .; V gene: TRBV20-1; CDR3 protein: CSARDLKGNYGYTF; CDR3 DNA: TGCAGTGCTAGAGATCTAAAGGGCAACTATGGCTACACCTTC